Listed below are T cell receptor beta chains from one sample, sequenced in a study of blood T cell repertoires in COVID-19. Sequencing used immunoSEQ multiplex PCR; TCRdb keeps in-frame clones, though not all of them. In the table there are 160,000 or so clones, 65% to 85% of which are singletons. The sequencing sample was made of peripheral blood. The receptor source for this set is a man aged 55 to 70 with active or convalescent COVID-19. CDR3s include the opening cysteine and the closing phenylalanine or tryptophan. The D gene is left open where the match is weak. The listing skips clone size in some rows; elsewhere it reads once, few, many or a size class.

D gene,V gene,CDR3 length,J gene,clone size,CDR3 protein,CDR3 DNA
.,TRBV4-1,13,TRBJ1-2,few,CASSQAQNYGYTF,TGCGCCAGCAGCCAAGCCCAGAACTATGGCTACACCTTC
.,TRBV5-1,16,TRBJ2-1,.,CASSLAQGGSYNEQFF,TGCGCCAGCAGCTTGGCACAGGGTGGCTCCTACAATGAGCAGTTCTTC
.,TRBV5-1,15,TRBJ2-3,.,CASSLKGEGTDTQYF,TGCGCCAGCAGCCTCAAGGGGGAAGGCACAGATACGCAGTATTTT
TRBD2,TRBV2,15,TRBJ2-7,.,CASRGSLAGAYEQYF,TGTGCCAGCAGGGGATCCTTAGCGGGAGCCTACGAGCAGTACTTC
TRBD2,TRBV2,15,TRBJ2-1,.,CASGIQGSGDNEQFF,TGTGCCAGCGGAATCCAAGGCAGCGGGGATAATGAGCAGTTCTTC
.,TRBV7-2,14,TRBJ2-3,once,CASSLAGGGDTQYF,TGTGCCAGCAGCTTAGCGGGAGGGGGGGATACGCAGTATTTT
.,TRBV7-9,15,TRBJ2-7,.,CASSLWGLVAGEQYF,TGTGCCAGCAGCTTATGGGGCCTTGTGGCCGGCGAGCAGTACTTC
.,TRBV28,14,TRBJ1-1,.,CASNLGVVNTEAFF,TGTGCCAGCAACTTAGGGGTAGTGAACACTGAAGCTTTCTTT
TRBD1,TRBV6-5,15,TRBJ2-1,.,CASSPQGAAYNEQFF,TGTGCCAGCAGCCCACAGGGGGCTGCCTACAATGAGCAGTTCTTC
.,TRBV3-1/TRBV3-2,12,TRBJ2-1,.,CASSGAGNEQFF,TGTGCCAGCAGCGGCGCGGGCAATGAGCAGTTCTTC
.,TRBV23-1,15,TRBJ1-1,.,CASSQYQGGCTEAFF,TGCGCCAGCAGTCAATATCAGGGCGGCTGCACTGAAGCTTTCTTT
TRBD1,TRBV7-9,13,TRBJ1-2,.,CASSPDHRGGYTF,TGTGCCAGCAGCCCGGACCACAGGGGAGGCTACACCTTC
TRBD1,TRBV10-3,15,TRBJ1-1,once,CAISENRDRFTEAFF,TGTGCCATCAGTGAAAACCGGGACAGGTTCACTGAAGCTTTCTTT
TRBD2,TRBV27,15,TRBJ2-1,.,CASSLVAGAGNEQFF,TGTGCCAGCAGTCTAGTAGCGGGGGCAGGAAATGAGCAGTTCTTC
TRBD1,TRBV18,15,TRBJ2-3,.,CASSGTGQGPDTQYF,TGTGCCAGCTCAGGAACGGGACAGGGACCAGATACGCAGTATTTT
.,TRBV28,13,TRBJ1-5,.,CASSAWGDQPQHF,TGTGCCAGCAGCGCATGGGGGGATCAGCCCCAGCATTTT
TRBD1,TRBV28,13,TRBJ2-5,.,CASRDRRMETQYF,TGTGCCAGCCGGGACAGGAGAATGGAGACCCAGTACTTC
TRBD2,TRBV5-1,18,TRBJ2-1,.,CASSHRTSGSSAYNEQFF,TGCGCCAGCAGCCACCGGACTAGCGGGAGTAGCGCCTACAATGAGCAGTTCTTC
TRBD1,TRBV5-5,14,TRBJ1-5,.,CASSWTGSNQPQHF,TGTGCCAGCAGCTGGACAGGGTCCAATCAGCCCCAGCATTTT
TRBD1,TRBV7-7,17,TRBJ2-7,.,CASSLVWAGQGIYEQYF,TGTGCCAGCAGCTTAGTTTGGGCGGGACAGGGGATCTACGAGCAGTACTTC
TRBD2,TRBV19,15,TRBJ2-3,.,CASSIPAGSTDTQYF,TGTGCCAGTAGTATTCCAGCGGGAAGCACAGATACGCAGTATTTT
.,TRBV25-1,14,TRBJ2-5,.,CASSEQRARETQYF,TGTGCCAGCAGTGAACAGAGGGCTAGAGAGACCCAGTACTTC
TRBD2,TRBV10-1,18,TRBJ2-1,.,CASSESGFKGLAGNEQFF,TGCGCCAGCAGTGAGTCGGGTTTTAAGGGACTAGCGGGAAATGAGCAGTTCTTC
TRBD1,TRBV3-1/TRBV3-2,17,TRBJ1-3,.,CASSQELTGLSGNTIYF,TGTGCCAGCAGCCAAGAATTGACAGGGCTCTCTGGAAACACCATATATTTT
TRBD1,TRBV3-1/TRBV3-2,15,TRBJ2-5,.,CASSPRTGYQETQYF,TGTGCCAGCAGCCCGAGGACAGGATACCAAGAGACCCAGTACTTC
TRBD1,TRBV7-8,16,TRBJ1-5,.,CASQAGGKNGNQPQHF,TGTGCCAGCCAAGCAGGGGGCAAAAACGGCAATCAGCCCCAGCATTTT
.,TRBV7-9,14,TRBJ1-1,medium-sized,CASRSEGHGTEAFF,TGTGCCAGCAGGTCGGAAGGACACGGGACTGAAGCTTTCTTT
.,TRBV6-1,16,TRBJ2-7,.,CASSEDLRGRVYEQYF,TGTGCCAGCAGTGAAGACCTCAGAGGCCGGGTGTACGAGCAGTACTTC
.,TRBV19,15,TRBJ1-5,.,CASSKQGLGNQPQHF,TGTGCCAGTAGCAAACAGGGCCTTGGCAATCAGCCCCAGCATTTT
.,TRBV3-1/TRBV3-2,15,TRBJ2-7,once,CASSPLAVGTYEQYF,TGTGCCAGCAGCCCCCTAGCAGTGGGAACCTACGAGCAGTACTTC
.,TRBV6-6,12,TRBJ2-5,.,CASSSVAETQYF,TGTGCCAGCAGTTCTGTCGCGGAGACCCAGTACTTC
TRBD1,TRBV5-4,14,TRBJ2-7,.,CASSVTGQSYEQYF,TGTGCCAGCTCCGTAACGGGACAGTCCTACGAGCAGTACTTC
.,TRBV19,15,TRBJ1-3,once,CASRAGDTSGNTIYF,TGTGCCAGTAGAGCCGGGGACACCTCTGGAAACACCATATATTTT
TRBD1,TRBV19,16,TRBJ2-3,.,CASSRTGQGSADTQYF,TGTGCCAGTAGTAGAACGGGACAGGGATCGGCAGATACGCAGTATTTT
TRBD1,TRBV10-3,14,TRBJ2-2,few,CAISGTGNTGELFF,TGTGCCATCAGCGGGACAGGGAACACCGGGGAGCTGTTTTTT
.,TRBV7-2,14,TRBJ2-7,.,CASSSGTHSYEQYF,TGTGCCAGCAGCTCCGGGACTCACTCCTACGAGCAGTACTTC
.,TRBV21-1,14,TRBJ1-1,few,CASIAQGLPTEAFF,TGTGCCAGCATCGCCCAGGGACTCCCCACTGAAGCTTTCTTT
TRBD1,TRBV7-2,15,TRBJ1-1,.,CASSLGGQGAAEAFF,TGTGCCAGCAGCTTAGGAGGTCAGGGGGCTGCTGAAGCTTTCTTT
TRBD2,TRBV7-9,15,TRBJ2-7,.,CASSPRGLASHEQYF,TGTGCCAGCAGCCCTCGGGGACTAGCGTCTCACGAGCAGTACTTC
TRBD1,TRBV6-5,15,TRBJ2-7,few,CASSFGTGFRYEQYF,TGTGCCAGCAGTTTTGGGACAGGGTTTCGCTACGAGCAGTACTTC
TRBD2,TRBV27,16,TRBJ2-1,.,CASLSLTTSGNNEQFF,TGTGCCAGCCTCAGTTTAACAACTAGCGGGAACAATGAGCAGTTCTTC
TRBD2,TRBV7-9,16,TRBJ2-7,.,CASSPLFGLAGAEQYF,TGTGCCAGCAGTCCATTGTTCGGTCTAGCGGGAGCCGAGCAGTACTTC
TRBD2,TRBV9,13,TRBJ2-1,.,CASSVSGTNEQFF,TGTGCCAGCAGCGTTAGCGGGACTAATGAGCAGTTCTTC
TRBD2,TRBV25-1,14,TRBJ2-5,few,CASSLSGGSGTQYF,TGTGCCAGCTCCCTATCCGGGGGGTCGGGGACCCAGTACTTC
.,TRBV2,14,TRBJ1-1,.,CASGWGLSNTEAFF,TGTGCCAGCGGTTGGGGACTGTCGAACACTGAAGCTTTCTTT
.,TRBV5-1,13,TRBJ2-2,.,CASSLLETGELFF,TGCGCCAGCAGCCTACTAGAAACCGGGGAGCTGTTTTTT
.,TRBV10-1,12,TRBJ1-3,.,CASSGTGNTIYF,TGCGCCAGCAGTGGGACAGGAAACACCATATATTTT
TRBD1,TRBV5-1,16,TRBJ1-3,.,CASSWTGTGSGNTIYF,TGCGCCAGCAGCTGGACAGGAACCGGCTCTGGAAACACCATATATTTT
TRBD1,TRBV6-5,13,TRBJ1-1,once,CASSQEGAREAFF,TGTGCCAGCAGCCAAGAGGGGGCGAGAGAAGCTTTCTTT
TRBD2,TRBV11-3,15,TRBJ2-3,.,CASSLGGRGTTEQYF,TGTGCCAGCAGTCTAGGCGGGCGGGGGACCACGGAGCAGTATTTT